This TCR beta chain was found in a study of blood T cell repertoires in COVID-19. Study context: The origin of the acute and convalescent COVID-19 samples was the United States, Italy and Spain. In each case, the material was cDNA or gDNA derived from T cells, B-cell-depleted T cells, or PBMCs.

The CDR3 covers 15 residues. V shed 4 bases and J 6 bases; nucleotides not matched to a gene: 8. The germline gives CDR1 LNHDA, CDR2 SQIVND (reference sequence). The authors' processing: Counts of nucleated cells, estimated from reference gene primer amplification, were obtained. Only in-frame clones appear in the TCRdb table, and some are missing; sequencing was by immunoSEQ multiplex PCR. Clonal size and the V and J genes are those of that table, whereas D and trimming came from the DNA. The sample shows approximately 74,000 clones, 80% to 90% of them seen only once. Sequenced: peripheral blood. This clonotype originated in a man in his 70s with acute or convalescent COVID-19. The rearrangement uses TRBV19 and TRBJ2-2; TRBD2 agrees at 7 bases. The CDR3 loop reads CASSTPGGRSGELFF. The CDR3 coding sequence is TGTGCCAGTAGTACCCCCGGGGGGAGGTCCGGGGAGCTGTTTTTT. The variable domain in full, with the rest retrieved from reference TRBV19 and TRBJ2-2, is DGGITQSPKYLFRKEGQNVTLSCEQNLNHDAMYWYRQDPGQGLRLIYYSQIVNDFQKGDIAEGYSVSREKKESFPLTVTSAQKNPTAFYLCASSTPGGRSGELFFGEGSRLTVL.